Listed here are 29 T cell receptor beta chains from one sample, sequenced in a study of shared clonotypes between healthy human individuals. The method was immunoSEQ multiplex PCR; TCRdb's version includes in-frame clones alone and lacks a portion of them. The sample yields about 2.3 million clones, 92% seen once. Sample: naive CD4+ T cells from PBMCs. Specified subset: CD45RA+ positively selected. These receptors originate from a man aged 18-30 years in good health. Some clones in this sample may be carry-over from other donors' samples.

This clone occurred once. The chain has TRBV7-2 and TRBJ1-5; 7 bases fit TRBD1. The CDR3 consists of 15 residues. V trimming: 5 bases; J trimming: 9 bases; junction bases outside the gene matches: 13. The germline V gene encodes CDR1 SGHTA and CDR2 FQGNSA. The CDR3 DNA is TGTGCCAGCAGCACCTCCGACAGGGCGATGACGCCCCAGCATTTT. It is translated as CASSTSDRAMTPQHF.

The chain uses TRBV5-1 and TRBJ2-7; the D is unclear. Trimming removed 0 bases at V and 3 bases at J, with 13 bases between. Germline V gene sequence: CDR1 SGHRS, CDR2 YFSETQ. There are 15 residues in the CDR3. As DNA, the CDR3 is TGCGCCAGCAGCTTGGACCTTTCGTCCGACTACGAGCAGTACTTC. This codes for CASSLDLSSDYEQYF.

The chain joins TRBV4-3 to TRBJ2-7, with 11 nucleotides matching TRBD2. The CDR3 is 18 amino acids. Germline CDR1 and CDR2: LGHNA and YSLEER. V shed 4 bases and J 7 bases; nucleotides not matched to a gene: 18. The CDR3 here is CASSLRPLILAGEGEQYF. The CDR3 region has the DNA TGCGCCAGCAGCCTAAGGCCGCTTATACTAGCGGGAGAGGGGGAGCAGTACTTC.

This rearrangement joins TRBV5-1 to TRBJ1-3, with D unresolved. Trimming pared 3 bases from V and 0 bases from J, leaving 10 bases between. The CDR3 has 15 residues. Germline V lookup: CDR1 SGHRS, CDR2 YFSETQ. CDR3 nucleotide sequence: TGCGCCAGCAGCTCCGACATATACTCTGGAAACACCATATATTTT. Protein sequence: CASSSDIYSGNTIYF.

The V call is TRBV2, the J call TRBJ2-2; TRBD2 is a possible D gene (6 bases). The germline CDR1 and CDR2 sequences are SNHLY and FYNNEI. Trimming pared 6 bases from V and 3 bases from J, leaving 8 bases between. The CDR3 covers 13 residues. The CDR3 nucleotides are TGTGCCAGCAGCGGGAGTTACACCGGGGAGCTGTTTTTT. Translation: CASSGSYTGELFF. Full variable domain (outside the CDR3, taken from reference TRBV2 and TRBJ2-2): EPEVTQTPSHQVTQMGQEVILRCVPISNHLYFYWYRQILGQKVEFLVSFYNNEISEKSEIFDDQFSVERPDGSNFTLKIRSTKLEDSAMYFCASSGSYTGELFFGEGSRLTVL.

This rearrangement joins TRBV11-3 to TRBJ2-3; 7 positions match TRBD1. The germline CDR1 and CDR2 sequences are SGHNT and YENEEA. The CDR3 is made up of 15 amino acids. The J segment lost 2 bases and the V segment lost 4 bases, leaving 6 bases of the junction unmatched. This CDR3 is CASSSRGTATDTQYF. The CDR3 coding sequence is TGTGCCAGCAGCTCCAGAGGGACAGCCACAGATACGCAGTATTTT.

The chain links TRBV5-1 to TRBJ2-1, with D possibly matching TRBD2 (6 bases). This CDR3 has 14 residues. The V end lost 8 bases, the J end lost 0 bases, and 12 bases lay between the germline ends. CDR1 and CDR2 (germline): SGHRS, YFSETQ. CDR3 region: CASADGSSYNEQFF. The CDR3, as DNA: TGCGCCAGTGCAGACGGGAGCTCCTACAATGAGCAGTTCTTC. Full variable domain (missing parts from reference TRBV5-1 and TRBJ2-1): KAGVTQTPRYLIKTRGQQVTLSCSPISGHRSVSWYQQTPGQGLQFLFEYFSETQRNKGNFPGRFSGRQFSNSRSEMNVSTLELGDSALYLCASADGSSYNEQFFGPGTRLTVL.

Comments on this clone: The same CDR3 also results from other DNA sequences found in this sample. The chain recombines TRBV6-1 with TRBJ1-1; perhaps TRBD1 as D (5 bases). This CDR3 has 14 amino acids. Germline V CDR1 and CDR2: MNHNS, SASEGT. Between the trimmed V and J ends, which lost 1 base and 1 base, there was a span of 7 bases. The CDR3 bases are TGTGCCAGCAGTGAAGGTGGGGGGAACACTGAAGCTTTCTTT. Residues: CASSEGGGNTEAFF.

This clone came up a few times. The genes are TRBV10-3 and TRBJ2-2; D not certain. The germline CDR1 and CDR2 sequences are ENHRY and SYGVKD. The germline V and J ends were trimmed by 3 bases and 3 bases, with 2 bases remaining between them. The CDR3 is made up of 12 amino acids. As DNA, the CDR3 is TGTGCCATCAGTGACTACACCGGGGAGCTGTTTTTT. Translating it yields CAISDYTGELFF.

This sequence joins TRBV29-1 and TRBJ1-1, with TRBD1 identical over 7 bases. The V gene's germline CDR1 is SQVTM and CDR2 ANQGSEA. The CDR3 sequence is 14 residues long. Losses at the gene ends were 7 bases for V and 5 bases for J; bases not matched to a gene: 13. The CDR3 spells CSAGRRQGRTEAFF. The CDR3 coding sequence is TGCAGCGCCGGGCGGAGACAGGGTAGGACTGAAGCTTTCTTT. Drawing the rest from reference TRBV29-1 and TRBJ1-1, the complete variable domain is SAVISQKPSRDICQRGTSLTIQCQVDSQVTMMFWYRQQPGQSLTLIATANQGSEATYESGFVIDKFPISRPNLTFSTLTVSNMSPEDSSIYLCSAGRRQGRTEAFFGQGTRLTVV.

This clone is a singleton in its sample. The sample holds other DNA sequences that translate to the same CDR3. The gene calls are TRBV7-3 and TRBJ2-7, with 7 positions matching TRBD2. J lost 1 base, V lost 3 bases, and 6 bases had no gene match. There are 15 residues in the CDR3. Germline V gives CDR1 SGHTA, CDR2 FQGTGA. Written as DNA, the CDR3 is TGTGCCAGCAGCTTGGGAGCGGGGCTATCCTACGAGCAGTACTTC. Translated: CASSLGAGLSYEQYF.

The rearrangement uses TRBV28 and TRBJ2-5, with 11 bases aligning to TRBD1. Trimming at V came to 4 bases and at J to 5 bases, leaving 6 bases not matched to a gene. The CDR3 runs to 15 residues. CDR1 and CDR2 (germline): MDHEN, SYDVKM. The CDR3 loop reads CASSSGTGGLETQYF. For the CDR3, the DNA is TGTGCCAGCAGTTCCGGGACAGGGGGATTGGAGACCCAGTACTTC.

This sequence joins TRBV7-9 and TRBJ1-2; perhaps TRBD1 as D (6 bases). Germline lookup yields CDR1 SEHNR and CDR2 FQNEAQ (reference sequence). The V end lost 5 bases, the J end lost 7 bases, and 14 bases lay between the germline ends. The CDR3 extends over 13 amino acids. CDR3 nucleotide sequence: TGTGCCAGCAGCGTGGACAGAGATGTTGGCTACACCTTC. Translating it yields CASSVDRDVGYTF.

The DNA of the CDR3 is TGTGCCAGCAGCTCACGGTCTCGGGGGTCCTACAATGAGCAGTTCTTC. This gives the protein CASSSRSRGSYNEQFF. The chain is built from TRBV7-2 and TRBJ2-1; TRBD2 is a possible D gene (6 bases). The CDR3 is 16 amino acids. Germline V gene lookup returns CDR1 SGHTA and CDR2 FQGNSA. Trimming removed 4 bases at V and 1 base at J, with 14 bases between.

Turning to this clone: Other DNA variants within this sample encode the same CDR3. V and J are TRBV6-5 and TRBJ1-5; 10 bases agree with TRBD1. This CDR3 region has 14 residues. Germline values: CDR1 MNHEY, CDR2 SVGAGI. Trimming removed 6 bases from V and 5 bases from J; junction bases left unmatched: 4. This chain's CDR3 is CASSRDRGDQPQHF. The CDR3 DNA reads TGTGCCAGCAGCCGGGACAGGGGCGATCAGCCCCAGCATTTT.

The chain combines TRBV5-4 with TRBJ1-1; D possibly corresponds to TRBD1 (5 bases). Looked up from germline, CDR1 is SGHNT and CDR2 is YYREEE (reference sequence). Trimming stripped 3 bases from V and 4 bases from J, with 13 bases between. The CDR3 is 14 residues long. CDR3 protein: CASSSHFDSTEAFF. CDR3 in DNA: TGTGCCAGCAGCTCCCACTTCGACAGCACTGAAGCTTTCTTT.

The chain is built from TRBV7-9 and TRBJ2-1; D is unresolved. The CDR3 is made up of 14 amino acids. Trimming pared 0 bases from V and 8 bases from J, leaving 11 bases between. From germline, CDR1 is SEHNR and CDR2 FQNEAQ (reference sequence). The DNA for the CDR3 is TGTGCCAGCAGCTTAGCTGTGGGTTGGGATGAGCAGTTCTTC. It yields the protein CASSLAVGWDEQFF.

A remark on this clone: Other DNA sequences in the sample encode the same CDR3. The chain is built from TRBV28 and TRBJ2-5; 9 bases are a match to TRBD2. Trimming cost V 0 bases and J 3 bases; bases outside gene matches: 2. Germline loops: CDR1 MDHEN, CDR2 SYDVKM. The CDR3 covers 15 residues. As DNA, the CDR3 is TGTGCCAGCAGTTTATGGTCTAGCGGGAAAGAGACCCAGTACTTC. Its translation is CASSLWSSGKETQYF.

This clone was detected a few times. This CDR3 is also generated by other DNA sequences in the sample. The J gene is TRBJ2-1, the V gene TRBV9; D unresolved. Between the trimmed V and J ends, which lost 0 bases and 0 bases, there was a span of 4 bases. In germline, CDR1 is SGDLS, CDR2 YYNGEE. The length of the CDR3 is 14 residues. The CDR3 DNA sequence: TGTGCCAGCAGCGTAGATAGCTCCTACAATGAGCAGTTCTTC. It encodes CASSVDSSYNEQFF.

The chain uses TRBV19 and TRBJ2-7, with TRBD1 matching 8 bases. This CDR3 is built from 14 residues. V lost 7 bases, J lost 0 bases, and 5 bases stayed unmatched. Germline assignment: CDR1 LNHDA and CDR2 SQIVND (reference sequence). In DNA form, the CDR3 reads TGTGCCAGTAAACCGGGACAGGTCTCCTACGAGCAGTACTTC. It is translated as CASKPGQVSYEQYF.

The CDR3 bases are TGCGCCAGCAGCGTCTTAGCGGGACGGCAAGAGACCCAGTACTTC. It is translated as CASSVLAGRQETQYF. This rearrangement joins TRBV5-1 to TRBJ2-5; 8 bases line up with TRBD2. Germline CDR1 reads SGHRS; CDR2 reads YFSETQ. Germline trimming cut 4 bases from V and 2 bases from J; bases unmatched to any gene: 7. The CDR3 extends over 15 amino acids.

The rearrangement joins TRBV7-7 to TRBJ2-2; 14 nucleotides match TRBD2. The CDR3 runs to 16 residues. After removal of 5 bases from V and 6 bases from J, the junction contained 5 bases not matched to a gene. Per germline, CDR1 SSHAT and CDR2 FNYEAQ (reference sequence). The CDR3 loop reads CASSLRLAGGPGELFF. CDR3 nucleotide sequence: TGTGCCAGCAGCCTCAGACTAGCGGGAGGGCCCGGGGAGCTGTTTTTT.

The chain recombines TRBV6-5 with TRBJ1-2, with 8 bases identical to TRBD1. Germline CDR1 is MNHEY and CDR2 is SVGAGI. J gave up 4 bases and V 2 bases, and 6 bases lay outside the gene matches. CDR3 length: 15 amino acids. Here the CDR3 reads CASSYLGQGAYGYTF. The CDR3 DNA sequence: TGTGCCAGCAGTTACCTCGGACAGGGAGCCTATGGCTACACCTTC.

The CDR3 DNA follows: TGTGCCAGCAGCTTCAACTGGGCTGGCACTGAAGCTTTCTTT. This translates into CASSFNWAGTEAFF. The V call is TRBV11-2, the J call TRBJ1-1; D is unresolved. The CDR3 length is 14 residues. Germline CDR1 reads SGHAT; CDR2 reads FQNNGV. V gave up 3 bases and J gave up 4 bases, with 12 bases separating them. Full variable domain (rest looked up from reference TRBV11-2 and TRBJ1-1): EAGVAQSPRYKIIEKRQSVAFWCNPISGHATLYWYQQILGQGPKLLIQFQNNGVVDDSQLPKDRFSAERLKGVDSTLKIQPAKLEDSAVYLCASSFNWAGTEAFFGQGTRLTVV.

This clone was detected only once. This chain links TRBV27 with TRBJ2-7; 9 bases are shared with TRBD2. J was trimmed by 4 bases and V by 0 bases; bases with no gene match: 4. The CDR3 totals 15 residues. CDR1 is MNHEY and CDR2 is SMNVEV in the germline V gene (reference sequence). DNA for the CDR3: TGTGCCAGCAGTTTATCCCAGGCGGGAGGGTACGAGCAGTACTTC. It is translated as CASSLSQAGGYEQYF.

The V call is TRBV4-1, the J call TRBJ1-3; D gene unclear. Trimming stripped 3 bases from V and 0 bases from J, with 9 bases between. This CDR3 has 15 amino acids. CDR1 is MGHRA and CDR2 is YSYEKL in the germline V gene. CDR3 residues: CASSHVGSSGNTIYF. Here the CDR3 DNA reads TGCGCCAGCAGCCACGTGGGCAGCTCTGGAAACACCATATATTTT.

The rearrangement uses TRBV15 and TRBJ1-5, with 7 positions matching TRBD1. CDR3 size: 13 residues. From germline, CDR1 is LNHNV and CDR2 YYDKDF (reference sequence). Germline trimming cut 7 bases from V and 6 bases from J; bases unmatched to any gene: 6. CDR3 nucleotides: TGTGCCACCACTGACAGGGCGGCTCAGCCCCAGCATTTT. This translates into CATTDRAAQPQHF.

This clone has a handful of counts. In the same sample, other DNA sequences code for this CDR3. The chain recombines TRBV6-5 with TRBJ2-5, with unresolved D. This CDR3 is 12 amino acids long. V was cut by 2 bases and J by 2 bases, with 3 bases left in between. Per the germline V gene, CDR1 is MNHEY and CDR2 is SVGAGI. The DNA for the CDR3 is TGTGCCAGCAGTTACGGGCAAGAGACCCAGTACTTC. Translation: CASSYGQETQYF.

The CDR3 here is CASSHSRDRSSYEQYF. In DNA, the CDR3 is TGCGCCAGCAGCCATTCCCGGGACCGGAGCTCCTACGAGCAGTACTTC. The V call is TRBV4-3, the J call TRBJ2-7; D is possibly TRBD1 or TRBD2 (5 bases each). Trimming shortened V by 3 bases and J by 0 bases, and 15 bases separated the two germline ends. The CDR3 length is 16 residues. Germline loops: CDR1 LGHNA, CDR2 YSLEER.